This section outlines one TCR beta chain sequence together with its context. This sample was taken from a study of blood T cell repertoires in COVID-19. Study as a whole: Collection of acute and convalescent COVID-19 samples took place in the United States, Italy and Spain.

In the study's own analysis: Reference gene primers were amplified, and this amplification served to estimate nucleated cell counts. Data came from immunoSEQ multiplex PCR; TCRdb stores just in-frame clones and leaves some out. The V and J calls and clone size were taken over from that table, and D and trimming were inferred from the DNA. The table has around 150,000 clones, roughly 84% seen once. Enrolled through a virtual design, the participants were between about 18 and 100 years of age and came from about two dozen US areas. Germline CDR1 and CDR2: SNHLY and FYNNEI. Trimming took 7 bases from V and 7 from J; bases not matched to a gene: 9. This CDR3 region has 13 residues.

The V call is TRBV2, the J call TRBJ2-5; 7 bases are a match to TRBD2. This receptor was obtained from a woman aged 60-70 years who had recovered from COVID-19. The sample taken for sequencing was PBMCs or T cells enriched from blood (not recorded which). CDR3 sequence (DNA): TGTGCCAGCACCTCAGGACTAGTCGGGACCCAGTACTTC. It specifies CASTSGLVGTQYF.